This is a list of T cell receptor beta chains from one sample in a study of blood T cells in healthy people across ages. MiXCR, applied by TCRdb to the 5' RACE reads, yields one record per CDR3 protein. The table records around 1,700,000 distinct CDR3 sequences, 28% of them present only once. Sequencing was done on a sample of blood. The receptors shown here come from a woman in her thirties in good health. CDR3s include the opening cysteine and the closing phenylalanine or tryptophan. A D gene is named only where the DNA matches it firmly. Size tells how often a clone was seen (once, few, many) or the class of an expanded clone, and some rows leave it out.

j_gene	abundance	d_gene	v_gene	CDR3nt	CDR3aa
TRBJ2-3	NA	TRBD2	TRBV24-1	TGTGCCACCAGTGACCCTAGCGGGTCTAGCACAGATACGCAGTATTTT	CATSDPSGSSTDTQYF
TRBJ1-2	NA	TRBD1	TRBV20-1	TGCAGTGCTATGGGACAGGGTGCCTATGGCTACACCTTC	CSAMGQGAYGYTF
TRBJ2-1	few	TRBD1	TRBV6-5	TGTGCCAGCAGTTTCTCGACAGGGCCGGCGTTCTTC	CASSFSTGPAFF
TRBJ1-4	few	NA	TRBV7-9	TGTGCCAGCAGCTTAGAGCCAAATGAAAAACTGTTTTTT	CASSLEPNEKLFF
TRBJ2-1	many	NA	TRBV10-3	TGTGCCATCAGTGACAGCGGAGACTACAATGAGCAGTTCTTC	CAISDSGDYNEQFF
TRBJ2-1	NA	TRBD2	TRBV2	TGTGCCAGCAGTGATTCCAAAGCGGGGGCCTCCTACAATGAGCAGTTCTTC	CASSDSKAGASYNEQFF
TRBJ2-7	NA	TRBD1	TRBV5-5	TGTGCCAGTAGTATGCTTGGGGACAGGAACGAGCAGTACTTC	CASSMLGDRNEQYF
TRBJ2-1	NA	NA	TRBV20-1	TGCAGTGCTTCCACACCTTACAATGAGCAGTTCTTC	CSASTPYNEQFF
TRBJ1-4	once	NA	TRBV18	TGTGCCAGCTCACCTAGGACCGGGACCGCGGCAACTAATGAAAAACTGTTTTTT	CASSPRTGTAATNEKLFF
TRBJ2-7	NA	TRBD1	TRBV7-2	TGTGCCAGCAGCTCCAGGGGGAGAACCTACAATGAGCAGTACTTC	CASSSRGRTYNEQYF
TRBJ2-5	NA	TRBD2	TRBV6-2/TRBV6-3	TGTGCCGGCAACCTCGGACTAGCGGGGAAGTACCAAGAGACCCAGTACTTC	CAGNLGLAGKYQETQYF
TRBJ2-5	NA	NA	TRBV9	TGTGCCAGCAGCGTAGGCGGCAGTACAAGGGAGACCCAGTACTTC	CASSVGGSTRETQYF
TRBJ2-5	NA	NA	TRBV5-1	TGCGCCAGCAGCTTGGGGACTACAGAGGCCCAGTACTTC	CASSLGTTEAQYF
TRBJ2-7	many	NA	TRBV5-1	TGCGCCAGCAGCTTGACAGGGTGGGGCCGCTCCTACGAGCAGTACTTC	CASSLTGWGRSYEQYF
TRBJ2-1	NA	NA	TRBV29-1	TGCAGCGTTGGTAAGAGACGAAGGGACAATGAGCAGTTCTTC	CSVGKRRRDNEQFF
TRBJ1-6	few	TRBD1	TRBV7-9	TGTGCCAGCCAGACAGGGGCGAGCTCCTATAATTCACCCCTCCACTTT	CASQTGASSYNSPLHF
TRBJ2-7	many	NA	TRBV7-2	TGTGCCAGCAGCTTTATAGGGAGCCCCTACGAGCAGTACTTC	CASSFIGSPYEQYF
TRBJ2-6	NA	NA	TRBV12-5	TGTGCTAGTGGTTTGCAGGGGTCCGGGGCCAACGTCCTGACTTTC	CASGLQGSGANVLTF
TRBJ1-2	few	NA	TRBV29-1	TGCAGCGTTGAGCCGGGCTACACCTTC	CSVEPGYTF
TRBJ2-5	few	NA	TRBV5-1	TGCGCCAGCAGCTTGGCCGCAACTAAAGAGACCCAGTACTTC	CASSLAATKETQYF
TRBJ2-7	NA	NA	TRBV13	TGTGCCAGCAGCCTGCAATTGGGCGAGCAGTACTTC	CASSLQLGEQYF
TRBJ2-3	few	TRBD2	TRBV2	TGTGCCAGCAGTCCGGGACTAGCTCTGGTCCCGCAGCAGTATTTT	CASSPGLALVPQQYF
TRBJ2-5	NA	NA	TRBV28	TGTGCCAGCAGTCCGCTGCGACCGGCAAGCGGGCAGTACTTC	CASSPLRPASGQYF
TRBJ1-5	few	NA	TRBV12-3/TRBV12-4	TGTGCCAGCAGTTTCCAGATATCTGGCAATCAGCCCCAGCATTTT	CASSFQISGNQPQHF
TRBJ2-1	NA	NA	TRBV5-1	TGCGCCAGCAGCCCACCCGACACAAGCGGAGAATACAATGAGCAGTTCTTC	CASSPPDTSGEYNEQFF
TRBJ2-7	many	TRBD1	TRBV2	TGTGCCAGCAATCAAGACAGGGGGCCTTACGAGCAGTACTTC	CASNQDRGPYEQYF
TRBJ2-3	NA	NA	TRBV28	TGTGCCAGCAGCTTGACACGTCGCACAGATACGCAGTATTTT	CASSLTRRTDTQYF